This T cell receptor beta chain was recorded in a study of neurological immune-mediated disorders. Notes on the study in general: TCR clonal expansion peaked in HTLV-1-associated myelopathy patients and was lowest in multiple sclerosis patients.

The unsorted libraries originated from 2 million PBMCs kept at -80 C. The team produced cDNA through 5'RACE using 10-nucleotide random UMIs. MiXCR, run by TCRdb on the 5' RACE reads, gives a single entry per CDR3 protein. The data contain 80,000 to 100,000 distinct CDR3 sequences, approximately 3.5% of them singletons. The CDR3 has 15 residues. The V gene lost 3 bases and the J gene lost 2 bases, with 16 bases spanning the gap. CDR1 DFQATT and CDR2 SNEGSKA come from the germline V gene (reference sequence). This clonotype was found many times. The antigen is not known. This sequence originates from a woman aged 50 to 60 with multiple sclerosis. The chain links TRBV20-1 to TRBJ1-2; D might be TRBD1 (5 bases). The sequencing sample was made of PBMCs. This CDR3 reads CSASVSLAGNYGYTF. CDR3 nucleotide sequence: TGCAGTGCTAGTGTCAGTCTCGCAGGGAACTATGGCTACACCTTC.